This T cell receptor (beta chain) was sequenced during a study of CD8 T cells in ankylosing spondylitis. Regarding the study as a whole: A motif in TCR beta, a set of roughly eight highly homologous variants, appeared characteristic of ankylosing spondylitis blood. Disease-associated clonotypes exhibited CD8+ identity and were relatively infrequent in peripheral blood. Clones tied to disease were said to be significantly enriched in matched ankylosing spondylitis synovial fluid.

This clonotype showed up many times. Its antigen is unknown. CDR1 and CDR2 (germline): MNHNY, SVGAGI (reference sequence). The CDR3 totals 12 residues. V was clipped by 9 bases and J by 3 bases, with 11 bases between them. Quantitative 5'-RACE with molecular barcodes produced the TCR beta libraries. TCRdb independently ran MiXCR on the 5' RACE reads; one entry per CDR3 protein. The sample contains 130,000 to 150,000 distinct CDR3 sequences, 8% to 9% of which appear only once. The clonotype was recovered from a male donor with ankylosing spondylitis. The chain couples TRBV6-6 to TRBJ1-1; a weak D match, TRBD1 (6 bases). The sample comprised synovial fluid, either unsorted or a sorted T cell fraction (not recorded which). The CDR3 DNA reads as TGTGCCAGTCACAGGGATGACACTGAAGCTTTCTTT. Translating it yields CASHRDDTEAFF.